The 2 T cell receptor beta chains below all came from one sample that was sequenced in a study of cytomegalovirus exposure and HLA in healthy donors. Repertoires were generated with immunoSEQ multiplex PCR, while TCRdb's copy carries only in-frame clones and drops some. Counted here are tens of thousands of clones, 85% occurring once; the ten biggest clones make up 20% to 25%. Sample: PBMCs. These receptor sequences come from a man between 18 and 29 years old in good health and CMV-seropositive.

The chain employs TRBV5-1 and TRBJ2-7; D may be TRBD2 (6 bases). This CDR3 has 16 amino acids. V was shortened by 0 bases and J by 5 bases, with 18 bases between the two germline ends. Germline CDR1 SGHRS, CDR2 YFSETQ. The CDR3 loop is CASSLAGGSFVNEQYF. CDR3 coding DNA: TGCGCCAGCAGCTTGGCCGGGGGATCTTTCGTCAACGAGCAGTACTTC. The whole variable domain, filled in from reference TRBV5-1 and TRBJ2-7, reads KAGVTQTPRYLIKTRGQQVTLSCSPISGHRSVSWYQQTPGQGLQFLFEYFSETQRNKGNFPGRFSGRQFSNSRSEMNVSTLELGDSALYLCASSLAGGSFVNEQYFGPGTRLTVT.

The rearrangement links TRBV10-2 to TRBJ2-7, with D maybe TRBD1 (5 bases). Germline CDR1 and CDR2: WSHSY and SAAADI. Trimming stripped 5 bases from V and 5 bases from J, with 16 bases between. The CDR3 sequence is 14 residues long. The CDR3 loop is CASSIIGSGNEQYV. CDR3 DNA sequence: TGCGCCAGCAGTATAATAGGGTCAGGGAACGAGCAGTACGTC.